The clone carrying this TCR beta chain is a singleton in its sample. No antigen is known for it. The record originates from a study of yellow fever vaccine responses in identical twins. The study's findings and limits: Twins' vaccine T cell response reportedly seemed partly convergent, partly personalized.

With V trimmed by 1 base and J by 2 bases, 6 bases remained unmatched. The germline CDR1 and CDR2 sequences are LGHDT and YNNKEL (reference sequence). CDR3 length: 17 amino acids. TCRdb ran MiXCR on the RT-PCR reads and lists one entry per CDR3 protein. The sample has 5,500 to 8,000 distinct CDR3 sequences; about 86% are singletons. The sequence came from a young woman who received the yellow fever vaccine. The chain employs TRBV3-1 and TRBJ2-1; 9 bases agree with TRBD2. Sequencing was performed on T cells from blood (PBMCs), unsorted or a sorted subset (not recorded which), taken before or after yellow fever vaccination (not recorded which). CDR3 region: CASSQGVAGEAYNEQFF. The DNA of the CDR3 is TGTGCCAGCAGCCAAGGTGTAGCGGGAGAGGCCTACAATGAGCAGTTCTTC.